The TCR beta chain described here comes from a study of radiotherapy plus CTLA-4 blockade in lung cancer. Turning to the study itself: Across the patients, objective responses occurred in more than 15%, and disease control in under 40%. Overall study findings and caveats: Early blood T cell clone dynamics reportedly forecast response best, with interferon-beta.

Assay: immunoSEQ multiplex PCR; the TCRdb copy retains only in-frame clones and omits some. The table shows 50,000 to 75,000 clones, with approximately 77% occurring only once. The CDR3 consists of 16 residues. J was trimmed by 6 bases and V by 2 bases; bases with no gene match: 7. Per the germline V gene, CDR1 is SEHNR and CDR2 is FQNEAQ (reference sequence). Chemo-refractory metastatic non-small-cell lung cancer patients underwent focal radiation alongside CTLA-4 blockade with ipilimumab. Comments on this clone: Its specificity is unknown.

The input for sequencing was peripheral blood, taken from a patient treated with radiotherapy plus ipilimumab. V is TRBV7-9 and J is TRBJ2-1, with TRBD1 matching over 10 bases. The source of this sequence is a human donor with non-small cell lung cancer who had a complete response to radiotherapy plus ipilimumab. CDR3 region: CASSLLRDRGGNEQFF. CDR3 nucleotides: TGTGCCAGCAGCTTACTCCGGGACAGGGGAGGCAATGAGCAGTTCTTC.